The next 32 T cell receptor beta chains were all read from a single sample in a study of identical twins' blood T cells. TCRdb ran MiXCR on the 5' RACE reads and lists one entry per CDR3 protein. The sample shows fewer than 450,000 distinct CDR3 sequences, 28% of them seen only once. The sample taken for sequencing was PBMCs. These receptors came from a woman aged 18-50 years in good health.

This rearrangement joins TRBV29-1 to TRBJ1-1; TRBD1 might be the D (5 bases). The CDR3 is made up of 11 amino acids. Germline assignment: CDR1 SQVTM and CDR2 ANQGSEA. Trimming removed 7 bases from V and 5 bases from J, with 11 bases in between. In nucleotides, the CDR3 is TGCAGCGCCGGCGGGGCGACTGAAGCTTTCTTT. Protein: CSAGGATEAFF.

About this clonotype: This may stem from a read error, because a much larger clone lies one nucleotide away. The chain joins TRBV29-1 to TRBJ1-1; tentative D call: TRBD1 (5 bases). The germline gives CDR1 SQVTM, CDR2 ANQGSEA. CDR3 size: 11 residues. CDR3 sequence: CSGTSMAEALF. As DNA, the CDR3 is TGCAGCGGGACATCCATGGCTGAAGCTTTATTT.

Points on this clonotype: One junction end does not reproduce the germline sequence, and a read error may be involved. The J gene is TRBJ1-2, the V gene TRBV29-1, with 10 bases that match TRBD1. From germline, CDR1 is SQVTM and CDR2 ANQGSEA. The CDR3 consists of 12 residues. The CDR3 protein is CSVAGQGYGNTF. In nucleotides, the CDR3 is TGCAGCGTTGCGGGACAGGGGTATGGCAACACCTTC.

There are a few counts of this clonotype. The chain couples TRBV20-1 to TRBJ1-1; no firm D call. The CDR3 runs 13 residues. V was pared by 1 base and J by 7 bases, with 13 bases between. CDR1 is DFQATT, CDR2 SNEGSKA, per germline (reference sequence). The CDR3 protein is CSARGQAYYEAFF. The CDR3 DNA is TGCAGTGCTAGAGGTCAGGCATATTATGAAGCTTTCTTT.

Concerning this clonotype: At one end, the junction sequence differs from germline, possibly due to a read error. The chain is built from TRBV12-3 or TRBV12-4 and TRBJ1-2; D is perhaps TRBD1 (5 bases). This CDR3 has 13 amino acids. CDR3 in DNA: TGTACCAGCAGTTCGGGGAGAGGGGATGGCTACACCTTC. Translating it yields CTSSSGRGDGYTF.

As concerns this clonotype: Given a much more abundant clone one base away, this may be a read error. The CDR3 DNA is TGTGCCTGCAGCGGACCTAGCTACGAGCAGTACTTC. This gives the protein CACSGPSYEQYF. This chain uses TRBV12-3 or TRBV12-4 with TRBJ2-7, with D perhaps matching TRBD2 (5 bases). The CDR3 is 12 residues long.

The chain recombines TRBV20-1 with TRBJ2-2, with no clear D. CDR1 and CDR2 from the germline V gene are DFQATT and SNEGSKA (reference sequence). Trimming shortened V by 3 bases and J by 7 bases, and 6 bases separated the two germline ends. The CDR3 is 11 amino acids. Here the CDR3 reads CSASLNGELFF. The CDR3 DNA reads TGCAGTGCTAGTCTAAACGGGGAGCTGTTTTTT.

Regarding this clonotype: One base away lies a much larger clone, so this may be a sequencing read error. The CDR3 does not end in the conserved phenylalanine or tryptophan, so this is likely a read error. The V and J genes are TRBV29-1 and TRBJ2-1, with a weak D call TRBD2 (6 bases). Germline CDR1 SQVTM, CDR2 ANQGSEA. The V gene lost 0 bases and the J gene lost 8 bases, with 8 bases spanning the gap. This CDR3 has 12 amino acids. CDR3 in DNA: TGCAGCGTTGAAGAGGAGGGATATGAGCAGTTCTCC. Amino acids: CSVEEEGYEQFS.

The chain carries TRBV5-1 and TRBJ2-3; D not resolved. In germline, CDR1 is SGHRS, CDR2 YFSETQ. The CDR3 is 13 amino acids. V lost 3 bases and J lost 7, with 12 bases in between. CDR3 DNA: TGCGCCAGCAGCTCCCAGGTTCCATATACGCAGTATTTT. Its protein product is CASSSQVPYTQYF.

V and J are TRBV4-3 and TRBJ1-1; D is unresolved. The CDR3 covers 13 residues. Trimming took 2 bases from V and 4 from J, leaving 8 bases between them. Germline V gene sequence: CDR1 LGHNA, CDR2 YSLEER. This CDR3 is CASSQWPITEAFF. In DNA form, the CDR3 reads TGCGCCAGCAGCCAATGGCCGATCACTGAAGCTTTCTTT.

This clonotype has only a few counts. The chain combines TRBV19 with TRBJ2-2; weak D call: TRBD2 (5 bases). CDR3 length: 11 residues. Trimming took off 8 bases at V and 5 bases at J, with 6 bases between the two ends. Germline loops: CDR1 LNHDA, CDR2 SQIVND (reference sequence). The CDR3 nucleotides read TGTGCCAGTGGCGGGACCGGGGAGCTGTTTTTT. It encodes CASGGTGELFF.

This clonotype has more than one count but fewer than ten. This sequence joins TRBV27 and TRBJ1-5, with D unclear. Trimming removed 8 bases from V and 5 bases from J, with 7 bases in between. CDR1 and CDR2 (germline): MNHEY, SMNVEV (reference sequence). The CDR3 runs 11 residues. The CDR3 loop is CASGHYQPQHF. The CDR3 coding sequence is TGTGCCAGCGGCCATTATCAGCCCCAGCATTTT.

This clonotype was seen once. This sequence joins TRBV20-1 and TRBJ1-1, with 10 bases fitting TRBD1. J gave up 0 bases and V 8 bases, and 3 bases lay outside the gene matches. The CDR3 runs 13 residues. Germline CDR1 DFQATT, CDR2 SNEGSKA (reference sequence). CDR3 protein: CSQTGGMNTEAFF. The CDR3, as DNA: TGCAGTCAGACAGGGGGCATGAACACTGAAGCTTTCTTT.

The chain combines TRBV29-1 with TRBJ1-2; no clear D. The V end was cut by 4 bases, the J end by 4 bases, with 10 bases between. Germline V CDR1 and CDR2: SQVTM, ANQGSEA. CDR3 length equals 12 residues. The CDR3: CSVVGLGYGYTF. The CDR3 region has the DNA TGCAGCGTTGTGGGGTTGGGCTATGGCTACACCTTC. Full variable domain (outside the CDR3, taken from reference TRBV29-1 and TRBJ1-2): SAVISQKPSRDICQRGTSLTIQCQVDSQVTMMFWYRQQPGQSLTLIATANQGSEATYESGFVIDKFPISRPNLTFSTLTVSNMSPEDSSIYLCSVVGLGYGYTFGSGTRLTVV.

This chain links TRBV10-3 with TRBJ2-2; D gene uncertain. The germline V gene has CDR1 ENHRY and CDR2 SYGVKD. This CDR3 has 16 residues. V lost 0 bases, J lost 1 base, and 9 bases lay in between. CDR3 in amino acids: CAISESDQMNTGELFF. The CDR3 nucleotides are TGTGCCATCAGTGAGTCCGATCAAATGAACACCGGGGAGCTGTTTTTT.

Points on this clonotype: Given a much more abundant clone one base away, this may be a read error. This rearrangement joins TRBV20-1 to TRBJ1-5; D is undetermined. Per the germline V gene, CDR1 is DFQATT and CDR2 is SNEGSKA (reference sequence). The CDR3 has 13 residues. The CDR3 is CGARSGEDQPQHF. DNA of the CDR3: TGCGGTGCACGGAGCGGGGAGGATCAGCCCCAGCATTTT.

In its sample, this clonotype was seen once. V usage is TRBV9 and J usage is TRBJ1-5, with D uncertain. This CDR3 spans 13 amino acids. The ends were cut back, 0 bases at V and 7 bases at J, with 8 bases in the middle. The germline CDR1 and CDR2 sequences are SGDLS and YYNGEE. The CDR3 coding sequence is TGTGCCAGCAGCGTAGAACCCCAGCAGCCCCAGCATTTT. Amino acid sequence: CASSVEPQQPQHF.

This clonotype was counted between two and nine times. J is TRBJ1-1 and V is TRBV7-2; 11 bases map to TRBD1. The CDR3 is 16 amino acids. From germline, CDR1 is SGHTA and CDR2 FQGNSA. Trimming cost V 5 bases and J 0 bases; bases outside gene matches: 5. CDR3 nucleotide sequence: TGTGCCAGCAGCAACGGACAGGGGGCTTTGAACACTGAAGCTTTCTTT. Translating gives CASSNGQGALNTEAFF.

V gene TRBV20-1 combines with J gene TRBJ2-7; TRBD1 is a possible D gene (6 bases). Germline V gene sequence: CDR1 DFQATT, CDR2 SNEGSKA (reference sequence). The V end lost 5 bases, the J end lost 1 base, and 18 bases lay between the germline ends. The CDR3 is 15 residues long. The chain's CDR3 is CSAWPQGQSSYEQYF. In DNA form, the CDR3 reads TGCAGTGCTTGGCCTCAAGGACAGTCTTCCTACGAGCAGTACTTC.

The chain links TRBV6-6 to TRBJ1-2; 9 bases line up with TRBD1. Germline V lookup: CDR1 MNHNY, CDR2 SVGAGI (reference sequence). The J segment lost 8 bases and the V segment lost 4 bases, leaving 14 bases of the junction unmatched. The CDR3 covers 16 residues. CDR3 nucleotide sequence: TGTGCCAGCAGTTTCGCCGGACAGGGGCTCCCGCGGGGCTACACCTTC. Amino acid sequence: CASSFAGQGLPRGYTF.

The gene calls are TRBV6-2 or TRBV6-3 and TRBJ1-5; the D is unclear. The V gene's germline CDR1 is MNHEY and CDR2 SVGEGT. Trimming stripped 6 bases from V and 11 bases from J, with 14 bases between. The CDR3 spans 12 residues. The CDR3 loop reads CASSLRSRAQHF. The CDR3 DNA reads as TGTGCCAGCAGCCTCAGGAGTAGAGCCCAGCATTTT.

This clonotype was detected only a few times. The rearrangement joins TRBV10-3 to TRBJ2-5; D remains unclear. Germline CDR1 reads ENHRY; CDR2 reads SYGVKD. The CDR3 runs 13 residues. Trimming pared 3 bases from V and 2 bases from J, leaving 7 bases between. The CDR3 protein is CAISDGSQETQYF. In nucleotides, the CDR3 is TGTGCCATCAGTGACGGGTCTCAAGAGACCCAGTACTTC.

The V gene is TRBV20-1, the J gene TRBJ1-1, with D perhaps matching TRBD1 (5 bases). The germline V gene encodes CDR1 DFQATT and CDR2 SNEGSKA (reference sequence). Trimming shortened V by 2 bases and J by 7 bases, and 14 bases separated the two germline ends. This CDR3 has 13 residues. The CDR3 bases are TGCAGTGCTAGACATGGGGCGCGTAATGAAGCTTTCTTT. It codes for CSARHGARNEAFF.

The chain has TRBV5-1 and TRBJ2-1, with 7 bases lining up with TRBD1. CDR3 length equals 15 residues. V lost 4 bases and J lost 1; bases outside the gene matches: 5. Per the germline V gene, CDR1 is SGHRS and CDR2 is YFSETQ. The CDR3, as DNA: TGCGCCAGCAGCAAGGGACAGCTTTCCTACAATGAGCAGTTCTTC. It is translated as CASSKGQLSYNEQFF.

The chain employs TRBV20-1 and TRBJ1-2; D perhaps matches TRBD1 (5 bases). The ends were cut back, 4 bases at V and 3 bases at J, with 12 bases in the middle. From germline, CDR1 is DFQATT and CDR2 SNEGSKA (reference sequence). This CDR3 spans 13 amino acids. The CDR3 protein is CSATGSGYYGYTF. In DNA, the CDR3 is TGCAGTGCTACAGGGTCGGGTTACTATGGCTACACCTTC.

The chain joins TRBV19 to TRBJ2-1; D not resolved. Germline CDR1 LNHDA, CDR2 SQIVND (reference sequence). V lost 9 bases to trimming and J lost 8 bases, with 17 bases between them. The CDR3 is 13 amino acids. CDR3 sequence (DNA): TGTGCCAGCCTTGGTAGTCCGATCGATGAGCAGTTCTTC. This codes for CASLGSPIDEQFF.

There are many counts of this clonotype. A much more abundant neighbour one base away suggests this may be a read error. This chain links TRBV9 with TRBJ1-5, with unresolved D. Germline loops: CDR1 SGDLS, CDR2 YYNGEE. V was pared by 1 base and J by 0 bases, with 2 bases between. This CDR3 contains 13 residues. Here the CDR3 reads CASSVNSNQPQHF. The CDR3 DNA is TGTGCCAGCAGCGTAAATAGCAATCAGCCCCAGCATTTT.

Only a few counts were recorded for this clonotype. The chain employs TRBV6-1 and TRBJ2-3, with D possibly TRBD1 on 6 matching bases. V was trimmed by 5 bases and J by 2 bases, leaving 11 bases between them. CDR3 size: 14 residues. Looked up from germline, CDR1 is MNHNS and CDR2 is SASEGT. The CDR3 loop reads CASSPQGYTDTQYF. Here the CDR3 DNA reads TGTGCCAGCAGTCCACAGGGTTACACAGATACGCAGTATTTT.

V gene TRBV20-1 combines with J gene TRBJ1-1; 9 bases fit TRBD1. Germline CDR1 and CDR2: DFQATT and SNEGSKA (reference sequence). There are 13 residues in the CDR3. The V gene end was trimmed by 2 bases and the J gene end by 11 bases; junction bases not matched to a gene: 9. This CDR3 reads CSARIPGQGGAFF. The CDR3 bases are TGCAGTGCTAGAATACCGGGACAGGGAGGCGCTTTCTTT.

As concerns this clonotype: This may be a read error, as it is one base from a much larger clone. CDR3 loop: CSVVSRSAGELFF. The CDR3 bases are TGCAGCGTTGTCTCACGGTCCGCCGGGGAGCTGTTTTTT. V gene TRBV29-1 combines with J gene TRBJ2-2; D not resolved. V dropped 4 bases and J dropped 6 bases, with 12 bases sitting between them. The CDR3 is 13 residues long. Germline V CDR1 and CDR2: SQVTM, ANQGSEA.

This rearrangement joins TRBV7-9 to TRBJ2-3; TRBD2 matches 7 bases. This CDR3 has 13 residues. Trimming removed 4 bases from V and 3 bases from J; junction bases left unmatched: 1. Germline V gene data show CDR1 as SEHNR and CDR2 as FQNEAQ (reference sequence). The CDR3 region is CASSSLATDTQYF. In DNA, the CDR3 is TGTGCCAGCAGCTCACTAGCGACAGATACGCAGTATTTT. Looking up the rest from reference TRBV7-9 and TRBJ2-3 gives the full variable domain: DTGVSQNPRHKITKRGQNVTFRCDPISEHNRLYWYRQTLGQGPEFLTYFQNEAQLEKSRLLSDRFSAERPKGSFSTLEIQRTEQGDSAMYLCASSSLATDTQYFGPGTRLTVL.

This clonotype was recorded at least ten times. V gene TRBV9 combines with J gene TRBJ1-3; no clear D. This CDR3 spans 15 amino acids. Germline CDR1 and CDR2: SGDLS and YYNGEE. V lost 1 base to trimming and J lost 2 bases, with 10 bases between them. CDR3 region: CASSVLGITGNTIYF. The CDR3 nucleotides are TGTGCCAGCAGCGTACTTGGGATCACTGGAAACACCATATATTTT.